The 19 T cell receptor beta chains below were found in one sample sequenced in a study of vaccination and CD4 T cells after COVID-19. No cognate antigen is known for these TCRs. Scientists ran DNA taken from cultured CD4+ T cells through the Oncomine TCR Beta short-read assay for sequencing. TCRdb re-called the PCR reads with MiXCR, one entry per CDR3 protein. The data show roughly 15,000 distinct CDR3 sequences, 40% to 55% seen once. The sample's treatment: roughly 11-day PBMC culture with coronavirus spike peptide pools or control peptides (ViraFEST assay). This specimen consisted of CD4+ T cells from blood, cultured in vitro, obtained before SARS-CoV-2 vaccination. All receptors derive from a human donor who received a COVID-19 vaccine.

The rearrangement joins TRBV7-2 to TRBJ2-1, with a tentative D call TRBD2 (5 bases). V was cut by 1 base and J by 7 bases, with 8 bases left in between. The CDR3 spans 13 residues. Germline assignment: CDR1 SGHTA and CDR2 FQGNSA. The CDR3 DNA reads as TGTGCCAGCAGCTTAGATTCGGGGAATGAGCAGTTCTTC. Translating it yields CASSLDSGNEQFF.

This clonotype was recorded once. V and J are TRBV7-2 and TRBJ1-4, with TRBD1 as a possible D gene (5 bases). Germline V gene lookup returns CDR1 SGHTA and CDR2 FQGNSA. The CDR3 sequence is 18 residues long. V gave up 5 bases and J gave up 0 bases, with 19 bases separating them. CDR3 sequence: CASSQTTGGGATNEKLFF. The CDR3, as DNA: TGTGCCAGCAGCCAAACCACAGGCGGGGGGGCAACTAATGAAAAACTGTTTTTT.

The CDR3 protein is CASSMSVSYNEQFF. As DNA, the CDR3 is TGTGCCAGTAGTATGAGCGTTTCCTACAATGAGCAGTTCTTC. The V gene is TRBV19, the J gene TRBJ2-1, with D unresolved. Per the germline V gene, CDR1 is LNHDA and CDR2 is SQIVND (reference sequence). The CDR3 consists of 14 residues. Trimming shortened V by 3 bases and J by 1 base, and 7 bases separated the two germline ends.

The chain has TRBV19 and TRBJ1-1; D unclear. The CDR3 is 13 amino acids. With 3 bases removed from V and 1 base from J, the gap between germline ends came to 6 bases. Germline CDR1 and CDR2: LNHDA and SQIVND (reference sequence). CDR3 sequence (DNA): TGTGCCAGTAGTATGAGAAAGAACACTGAAGCTTTCTTT. Encoded protein: CASSMRKNTEAFF.

A few counts support this clonotype. The rearrangement uses TRBV27 and TRBJ1-2; 10 nucleotides agree with TRBD1. Germline V gene data show CDR1 as MNHEY and CDR2 as SMNVEV (reference sequence). The CDR3 spans 14 residues. The V segment lost 3 bases and the J segment 9 bases; nucleotides outside the gene matches: 7. For the CDR3, the DNA is TGTGCCAGCAGTTTTGGGGGACAGGGGTATCGCTACACCTTC. This sequence encodes CASSFGGQGYRYTF.

This clonotype turned up a few times. The rearrangement links TRBV19 to TRBJ1-2, with D unclear. Trimming left V 3 bases short and J 8 bases short, with 10 bases between. Germline assignment: CDR1 LNHDA and CDR2 SQIVND (reference sequence). The CDR3 sequence is 12 residues long. In DNA, the CDR3 is TGTGCCAGTAGTATGGTGGGAGGAGGCTACACCTTC. It specifies CASSMVGGGYTF.

In nucleotides, the CDR3 is TGTGCCTGGAGTGATGGAGTCAATCAGCCCCAGCATTTT. Its protein is CAWSDGVNQPQHF. The rearrangement uses TRBV30 and TRBJ1-5; D gene ambiguous. The CDR3 spans 13 residues. The ends were cut back, 1 base at V and 3 bases at J, with 7 bases in the middle. In germline, CDR1 is GTSNPN, CDR2 SVGIG (reference sequence).

This clonotype appeared once. The chain links TRBV27 to TRBJ2-1; D may be TRBD1 (6 bases). V lost 4 bases and J lost 2, with 15 bases in between. The CDR3 is 16 residues long. In germline, CDR1 is MNHEY, CDR2 SMNVEV (reference sequence). CDR3 residues: CASSSPGTRAYNEQFF. CDR3 coding DNA: TGTGCCAGCAGTTCACCCGGGACACGGGCCTACAATGAGCAGTTCTTC.

The chain couples TRBV19 to TRBJ1-2; TRBD1 is a possible D gene (6 bases). The CDR3 is 14 residues long. Germline V lookup: CDR1 LNHDA, CDR2 SQIVND (reference sequence). V was shortened by 4 bases and J by 2 bases, with 11 bases between the two germline ends. The CDR3 nucleotides read TGTGCCAGTAGTACCCGACAGGCAAACTATGGCTACACCTTC. Encoded protein: CASSTRQANYGYTF.

The chain employs TRBV5-1 and TRBJ1-2; D is perhaps TRBD1 (5 bases). Trimming took off 1 base at V and 2 bases at J, with 9 bases between the two ends. The CDR3 has 14 amino acids. CDR1 is SGHRS and CDR2 is YFSETQ in the germline V gene. This CDR3 reads CASSLLDRNYGYTF. The DNA for the CDR3 is TGCGCCAGCAGCTTGCTAGACAGAAACTATGGCTACACCTTC.

This clonotype turned up a few times. The chain joins TRBV9 to TRBJ1-2; 8 bases map to TRBD1. The length of the CDR3 is 15 residues. The V and J ends lost 3 bases and 4 bases, in that order; junction bases with no gene match: 8. The germline gives CDR1 SGDLS, CDR2 YYNGEE. CDR3 nucleotide sequence: TGTGCCAGCAGCGGAAATACAGGGGGAAGCTATGGCTACACCTTC. This gives the protein CASSGNTGGSYGYTF.

V gene TRBV20-1 combines with J gene TRBJ2-7, with TRBD2 identical over 10 bases. Germline V lookup: CDR1 DFQATT, CDR2 SNEGSKA (reference sequence). The CDR3 runs 15 residues. V shed 2 bases, J shed 0 bases, and the junction held 4 bases outside the gene matches. The DNA of the CDR3 is TGCAGTGCTAGACCCACTAGCGGGGCCTCCTACGAGCAGTACTTC. Its translation is CSARPTSGASYEQYF.

This chain links TRBV20-1 with TRBJ1-5, with 10 bases lining up with TRBD1. This CDR3 is built from 15 residues. CDR1 and CDR2 from the germline V gene are DFQATT and SNEGSKA (reference sequence). Trimming took 5 bases from V and 2 from J; bases not matched to a gene: 6. The CDR3, as DNA: TGCAGTGCTGCGACAGGGGGCTTCGGCAATCAGCCCCAGCATTTT. This encodes CSAATGGFGNQPQHF.

The chain couples TRBV7-9 to TRBJ1-1; D not resolved. V lost 1 base and J lost 2, with 11 bases in between. CDR1 is SEHNR and CDR2 is FQNEAQ in the germline V gene (reference sequence). The CDR3 consists of 15 residues. Written as DNA, the CDR3 is TGTGCCAGCAGCTTAGATTGGGGAGATAACACTGAAGCTTTCTTT. Translation gives CASSLDWGDNTEAFF.

This chain links TRBV12-3 or TRBV12-4 with TRBJ1-1; tentatively, D is TRBD1 (6 bases). This CDR3 is 14 amino acids long. Between the trimmed V and J ends, which lost 7 bases and 4 bases, there was a span of 16 bases. In nucleotides, the CDR3 is TGTGCCAGCATCCGAGGGGGGCTGGGCACTGAAGCTTTCTTT. As protein: CASIRGGLGTEAFF.

CDR3 DNA sequence: TGCAGTGCCAAGAGGACGGGCGGGGAGCTGTTTTTT. This sequence encodes CSAKRTGGELFF. This rearrangement joins TRBV20-1 to TRBJ2-2; D is uncertain. The germline V and J ends were trimmed by 6 bases and 7 bases, with 12 bases remaining between them. This CDR3 spans 12 amino acids. Germline V lookup: CDR1 DFQATT, CDR2 SNEGSKA (reference sequence).

V usage is TRBV12-3 or TRBV12-4 and J usage is TRBJ2-5; tentatively, D is TRBD2 (6 bases). Trimming took 6 bases from V and 5 from J, leaving 10 bases between them. This CDR3 is built from 12 residues. CDR3 DNA: TGTGCCAGCAGCCGGGGGAGGGAGACCCAGTACTTC. Translating gives CASSRGRETQYF.

The chain employs TRBV19 and TRBJ2-2; 10 bases are shared with TRBD1. Germline V gene lookup returns CDR1 LNHDA and CDR2 SQIVND (reference sequence). This CDR3 spans 15 amino acids. V shed 11 bases and J 1 base; nucleotides not matched to a gene: 7. The CDR3 bases are TGTGCCGCGGGACAGGGGTCCTTGAACACCGGGGAGCTGTTTTTT. Translated, it gives CAAGQGSLNTGELFF.

The sample holds a few counts of this clonotype. The genes are TRBV6-1 and TRBJ2-2; D is possibly TRBD1 or TRBD2 (6 bases each). The V end lost 1 base, the J end lost 0 bases, and 9 bases lay between the germline ends. The germline V gene encodes CDR1 MNHNS and CDR2 SASEGT. The CDR3 extends over 16 amino acids. This chain's CDR3 is CASSEVGGANTGELFF. CDR3 sequence (DNA): TGTGCCAGCAGTGAAGTCGGGGGCGCGAACACCGGGGAGCTGTTTTTT.